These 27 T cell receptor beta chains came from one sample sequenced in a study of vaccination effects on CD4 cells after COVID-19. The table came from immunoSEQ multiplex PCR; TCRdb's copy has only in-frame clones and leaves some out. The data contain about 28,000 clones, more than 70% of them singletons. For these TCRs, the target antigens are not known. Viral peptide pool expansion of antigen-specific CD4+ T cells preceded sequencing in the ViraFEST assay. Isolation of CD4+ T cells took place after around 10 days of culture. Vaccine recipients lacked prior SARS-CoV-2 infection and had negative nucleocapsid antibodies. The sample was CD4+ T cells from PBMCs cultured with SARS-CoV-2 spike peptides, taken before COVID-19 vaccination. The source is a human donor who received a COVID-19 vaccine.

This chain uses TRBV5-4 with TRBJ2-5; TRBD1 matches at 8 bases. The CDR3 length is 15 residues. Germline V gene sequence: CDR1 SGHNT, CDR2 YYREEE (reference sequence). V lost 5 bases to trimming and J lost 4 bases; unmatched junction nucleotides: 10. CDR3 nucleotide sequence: TGTGCCAGCAGTTCAGGGGGCGTTGGGTCAGAGACCCAGTACTTC. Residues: CASSSGGVGSETQYF.

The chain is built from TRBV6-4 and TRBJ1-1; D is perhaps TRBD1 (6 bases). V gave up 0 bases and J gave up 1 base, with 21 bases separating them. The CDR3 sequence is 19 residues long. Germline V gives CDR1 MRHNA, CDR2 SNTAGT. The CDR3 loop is CASSDSYGGARASNTEAFF. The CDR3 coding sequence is TGTGCCAGCAGTGACTCGTACGGGGGGGCTCGGGCATCGAACACTGAAGCTTTCTTT.

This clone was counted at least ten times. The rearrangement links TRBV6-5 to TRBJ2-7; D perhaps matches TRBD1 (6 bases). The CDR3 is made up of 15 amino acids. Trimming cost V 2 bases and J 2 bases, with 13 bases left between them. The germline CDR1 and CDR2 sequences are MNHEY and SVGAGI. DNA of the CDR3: TGTGCCAGCAGTTACACTCGGACAGTTACCTACGAGCAGTACTTC. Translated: CASSYTRTVTYEQYF.

The CDR3 loop reads CASSFQGRQPQHF. The DNA of the CDR3 is TGTGCCAGCAGCTTCCAGGGTCGTCAGCCCCAGCATTTT. The gene calls are TRBV7-2 and TRBJ1-5; D possibly corresponds to TRBD1 (5 bases). Trimming removed 3 bases from V and 6 bases from J, with 9 bases in between. The CDR3 loop spans 13 amino acids. The germline CDR1 and CDR2 sequences are SGHTA and FQGNSA.

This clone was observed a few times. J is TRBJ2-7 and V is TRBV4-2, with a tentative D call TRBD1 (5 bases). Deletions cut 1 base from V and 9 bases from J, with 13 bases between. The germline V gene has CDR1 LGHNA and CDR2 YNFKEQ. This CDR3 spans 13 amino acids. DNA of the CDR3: TGTGCCAGCAGCCAAGGTAAACAGGAACTGCAGTACTTC. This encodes CASSQGKQELQYF.

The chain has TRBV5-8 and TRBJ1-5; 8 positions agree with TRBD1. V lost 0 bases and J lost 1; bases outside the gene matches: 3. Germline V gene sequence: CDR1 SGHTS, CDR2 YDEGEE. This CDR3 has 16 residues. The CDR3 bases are TGTGCCAGCAGCTTGGCGACAGGGGTGAGCAATCAGCCCCAGCATTTT. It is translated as CASSLATGVSNQPQHF.

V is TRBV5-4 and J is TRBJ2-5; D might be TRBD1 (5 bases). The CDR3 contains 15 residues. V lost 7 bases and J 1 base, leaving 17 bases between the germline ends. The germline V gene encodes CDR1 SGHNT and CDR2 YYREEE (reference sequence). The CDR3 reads CASRPDIGSQETQYF. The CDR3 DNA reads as TGTGCCAGCCGGCCGGACATAGGGTCCCAAGAGACCCAGTACTTC.

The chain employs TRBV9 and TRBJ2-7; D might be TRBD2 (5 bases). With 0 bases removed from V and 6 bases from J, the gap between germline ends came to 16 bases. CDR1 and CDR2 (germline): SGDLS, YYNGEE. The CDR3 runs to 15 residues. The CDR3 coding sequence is TGTGCCAGCAGCGTAGGTCCGGGAAAGGGCTTCGAGCAGTACTTC. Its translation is CASSVGPGKGFEQYF.

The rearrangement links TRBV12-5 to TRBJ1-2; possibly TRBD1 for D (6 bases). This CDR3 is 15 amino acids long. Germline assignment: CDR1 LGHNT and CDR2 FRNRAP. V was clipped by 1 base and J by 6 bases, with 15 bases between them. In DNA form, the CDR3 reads TGTGCTAGTGGTTTGGCCCCCAGGGGCGCCGATGGCTACACCTTC. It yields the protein CASGLAPRGADGYTF.

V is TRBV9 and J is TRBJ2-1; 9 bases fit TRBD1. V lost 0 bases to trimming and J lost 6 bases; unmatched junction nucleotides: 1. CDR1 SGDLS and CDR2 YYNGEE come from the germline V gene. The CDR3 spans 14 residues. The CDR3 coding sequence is TGTGCCAGCAGCGTAGACAGGGGGCGCAATGAGCAGTTCTTC. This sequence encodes CASSVDRGRNEQFF.

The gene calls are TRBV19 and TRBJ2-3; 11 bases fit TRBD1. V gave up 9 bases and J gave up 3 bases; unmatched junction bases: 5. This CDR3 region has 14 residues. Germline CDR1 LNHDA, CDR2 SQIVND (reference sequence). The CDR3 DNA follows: TGTGCCAGCAAGGACAGGGGGCATACAGATACGCAGTATTTT. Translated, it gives CASKDRGHTDTQYF.

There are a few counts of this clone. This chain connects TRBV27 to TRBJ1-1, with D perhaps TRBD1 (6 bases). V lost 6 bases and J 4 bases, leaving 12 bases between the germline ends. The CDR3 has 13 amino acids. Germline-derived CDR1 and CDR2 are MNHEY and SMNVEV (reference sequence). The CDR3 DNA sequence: TGTGCCAGCAGGGTTGGGGGCAGCACTGAAGCTTTCTTT. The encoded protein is CASRVGGSTEAFF.

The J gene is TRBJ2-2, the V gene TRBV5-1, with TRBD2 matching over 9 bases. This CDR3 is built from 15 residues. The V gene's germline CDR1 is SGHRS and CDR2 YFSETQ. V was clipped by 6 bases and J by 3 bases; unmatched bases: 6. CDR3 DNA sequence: TGCGCCAGCACCCCGTTAGCGGGGGACACCGGGGAGCTGTTTTTT. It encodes CASTPLAGDTGELFF.

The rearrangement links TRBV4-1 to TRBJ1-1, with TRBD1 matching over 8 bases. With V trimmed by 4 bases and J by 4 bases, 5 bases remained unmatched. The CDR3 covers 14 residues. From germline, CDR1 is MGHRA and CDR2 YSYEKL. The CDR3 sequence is CASSLTGVTTEAFF. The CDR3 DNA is TGCGCCAGCAGCCTGACAGGGGTAACCACTGAAGCTTTCTTT.

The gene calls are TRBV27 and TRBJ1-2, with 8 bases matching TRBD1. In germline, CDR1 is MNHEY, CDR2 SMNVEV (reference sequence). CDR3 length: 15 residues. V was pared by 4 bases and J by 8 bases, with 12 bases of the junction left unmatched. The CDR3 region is CASSSAPTGEGGYTF. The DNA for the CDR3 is TGTGCCAGCAGTTCTGCTCCGACAGGGGAGGGCGGCTACACCTTC.

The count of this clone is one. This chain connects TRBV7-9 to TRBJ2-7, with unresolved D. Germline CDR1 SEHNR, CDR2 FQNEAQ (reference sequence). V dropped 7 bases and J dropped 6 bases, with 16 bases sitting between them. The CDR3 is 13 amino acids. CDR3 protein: CASTHNGGSEQYF. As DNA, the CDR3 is TGTGCCAGCACCCACAACGGTGGGTCCGAGCAGTACTTC.

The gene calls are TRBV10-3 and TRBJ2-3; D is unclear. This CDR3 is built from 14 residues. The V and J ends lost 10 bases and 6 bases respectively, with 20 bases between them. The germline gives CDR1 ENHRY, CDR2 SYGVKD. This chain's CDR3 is CATTSASRADTQYF. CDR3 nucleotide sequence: TGTGCCACCACGAGCGCCTCCCGGGCGGATACGCAGTATTTT.

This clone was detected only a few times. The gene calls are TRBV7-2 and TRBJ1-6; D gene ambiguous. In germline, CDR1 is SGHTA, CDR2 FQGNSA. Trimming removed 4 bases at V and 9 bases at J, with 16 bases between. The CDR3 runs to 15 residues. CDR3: CASSSEYKGGSPLHF. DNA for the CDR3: TGTGCCAGCAGCTCTGAGTATAAGGGAGGTTCACCCCTCCACTTT.

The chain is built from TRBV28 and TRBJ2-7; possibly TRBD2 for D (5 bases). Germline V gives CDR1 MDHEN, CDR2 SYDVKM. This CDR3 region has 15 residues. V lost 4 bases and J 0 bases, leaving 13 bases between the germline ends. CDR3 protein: CASSSSLGSSYEQYF. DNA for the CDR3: TGTGCCAGCAGTTCCTCGCTGGGGAGCTCCTACGAGCAGTACTTC.

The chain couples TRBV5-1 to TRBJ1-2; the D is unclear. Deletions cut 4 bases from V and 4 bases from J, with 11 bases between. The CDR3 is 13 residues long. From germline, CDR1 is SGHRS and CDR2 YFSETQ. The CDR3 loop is CASSPARGYGYTF. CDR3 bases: TGCGCCAGCAGCCCAGCTCGTGGCTATGGCTACACCTTC. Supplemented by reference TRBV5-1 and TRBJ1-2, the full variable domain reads KAGVTQTPRYLIKTRGQQVTLSCSPISGHRSVSWYQQTPGQGLQFLFEYFSETQRNKGNFPGRFSGRQFSNSRSEMNVSTLELGDSALYLCASSPARGYGYTFGSGTRLTVV.

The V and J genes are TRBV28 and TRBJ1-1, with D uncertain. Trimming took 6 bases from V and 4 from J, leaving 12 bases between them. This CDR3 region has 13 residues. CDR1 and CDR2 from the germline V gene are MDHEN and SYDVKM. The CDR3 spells CASSNPGPTEAFF. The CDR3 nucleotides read TGTGCCAGCAGCAACCCCGGGCCCACTGAAGCTTTCTTT.

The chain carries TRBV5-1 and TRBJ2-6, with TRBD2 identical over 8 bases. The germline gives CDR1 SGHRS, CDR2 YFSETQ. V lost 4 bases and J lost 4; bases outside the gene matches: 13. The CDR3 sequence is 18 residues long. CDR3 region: CASSLRSAGESGANVLTF. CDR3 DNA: TGCGCCAGCAGCCTTCGGTCAGCGGGAGAATCCGGGGCCAACGTCCTGACTTTC.

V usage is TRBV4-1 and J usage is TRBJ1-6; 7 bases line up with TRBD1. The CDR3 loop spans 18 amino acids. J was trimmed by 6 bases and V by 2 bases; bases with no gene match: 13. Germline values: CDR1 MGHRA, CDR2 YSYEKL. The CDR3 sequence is CASSQLVPRQGSNSPLHF. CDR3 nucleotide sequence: TGCGCCAGCAGCCAACTGGTACCTAGACAGGGTAGTAATTCACCCCTCCACTTT.

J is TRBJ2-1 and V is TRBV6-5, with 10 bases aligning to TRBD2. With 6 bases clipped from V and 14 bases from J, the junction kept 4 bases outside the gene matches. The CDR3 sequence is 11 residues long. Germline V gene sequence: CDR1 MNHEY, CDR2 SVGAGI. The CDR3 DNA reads TGTGCCAGCAGCCTAGCGGGGGTAGAGTTCTTC. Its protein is CASSLAGVEFF.

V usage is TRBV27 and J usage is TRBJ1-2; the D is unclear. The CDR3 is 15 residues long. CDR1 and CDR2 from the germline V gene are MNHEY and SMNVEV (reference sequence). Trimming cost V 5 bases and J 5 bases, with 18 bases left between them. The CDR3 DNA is TGTGCCAGCAGTCCTTCCCGATCCAGATTATATGGCTACACCTTC. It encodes CASSPSRSRLYGYTF.

The CDR3 region is CSVEDRERVSTDTQYF. The CDR3 nucleotides are TGCAGCGTTGAAGATCGGGAGCGAGTGAGCACAGATACGCAGTATTTT. The chain recombines TRBV29-1 with TRBJ2-3, with a weak D call TRBD2 (6 bases). Germline CDR1 and CDR2: SQVTM and ANQGSEA. This CDR3 has 16 residues. The V end lost 0 bases, the J end lost 0 bases, and 13 bases lay between the germline ends.

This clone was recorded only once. CDR3 coding DNA: TGTGCCAGCAGCCAACTAGCGGGGTTTCATGAGCAGTTCTTC. As protein: CASSQLAGFHEQFF. This rearrangement joins TRBV14 to TRBJ2-1; 9 bases match TRBD2. Germline V gene sequence: CDR1 SGHDN, CDR2 FVKESK. CDR3 length equals 14 residues. Losses at the gene ends were 2 bases for V and 8 bases for J; bases not matched to a gene: 4.